The rows below give T cell receptor beta chains drawn from one sample of a study of cytomegalovirus exposure and HLA in healthy donors. The data were produced by immunoSEQ multiplex PCR, yet TCRdb's version contains in-frame clones alone and is incomplete. There are some 110,000 clones in the sample; under 85% occur only once, and 1.3% lies in the top ten. The sequenced sample consisted of PBMCs. Every receptor here comes from a man between 40 and 49 years old in good health and CMV-seronegative. CDR3s include the opening cysteine and the closing phenylalanine or tryptophan. D genes are given only for firm matches. Part of the rows lack a size; the others show once, few, many or a class for expanded clones.

V gene	clone size	J gene	D gene	CDR3 DNA	CDR3 protein
TRBV6-4	once	TRBJ1-1	NA	TGTGCCACCTCTGTTGTAGCCGGGGTTAGCGACACTGAAGCTTTCTTT	CATSVVAGVSDTEAFF
TRBV11-2	few	TRBJ2-1	TRBD2	TGTGCCAGCAGCTCACTAGCGGGGGCGAATGAGCAGTTCTTC	CASSSLAGANEQFF
TRBV7-8	NA	TRBJ1-1	TRBD1	TGTGCCAGCAGCCGGGGACAGGGGAACACTGAAGCTTTCTTT	CASSRGQGNTEAFF
TRBV5-1	NA	TRBJ2-7	TRBD1	TGCGCCAGCAGCTTAATCCAGACAGGGGGGTACGAGCAGTACTTC	CASSLIQTGGYEQYF
TRBV27	NA	TRBJ2-3	TRBD2	TGTGCCAGCAGCCTCGCGCTAGCGGGGAGCACAGATACGCAGTATTTT	CASSLALAGSTDTQYF
TRBV29-1	once	TRBJ1-1	NA	TGCAGCGTTTCAGGGCCCCGCGGTGAAGCTTTCTTT	CSVSGPRGEAFF
TRBV28	NA	TRBJ2-3	TRBD2	TGTGCCAGCAGTAGCGGGGGACCCACAGATACGCAGTATTTT	CASSSGGPTDTQYF
TRBV19	NA	TRBJ1-4	TRBD1	TGTGCCAGTAGTAAACCAGGACAGGTTAATGAAAAACTGTTTTTT	CASSKPGQVNEKLFF
TRBV7-9	NA	TRBJ2-7	NA	TGTTCCAGCAGCCCCCTTGGTAGCTACGAGCAGTACTTC	CSSSPLGSYEQYF
TRBV11-3	NA	TRBJ1-6	TRBD1	TGTGCCAGCAGCCGTGGGATGGACAGGACTCTCTCACCCCTCCACTTT	CASSRGMDRTLSPLHF
TRBV30	NA	TRBJ2-3	TRBD2	TGTGCCTGGAGTCACGGCGGGAGGGCCACAGATACGCAGTATTTT	CAWSHGGRATDTQYF
TRBV4-3	NA	TRBJ2-7	NA	TGCGCCAGCAGCCAAGGGGGGTCGCGGGGGCCGGGGGAGGAGCAGTACTTC	CASSQGGSRGPGEEQYF
TRBV30	few	TRBJ2-7	NA	TGTGCCTGGAGTGTGGCGAAAGGGGTATTCTACGAGCAGTACTTC	CAWSVAKGVFYEQYF
TRBV5-4	NA	TRBJ2-5	TRBD1	TGTGCCAGCAACCAGGGACAGGGCGCTGGGGAGACCCAGTACTTC	CASNQGQGAGETQYF
TRBV19	NA	TRBJ2-7	TRBD1	TGTGCCAGTAGTATAGGGGACAGGGCCTACGAGCAGTACTTC	CASSIGDRAYEQYF
TRBV4-1	NA	TRBJ2-1	TRBD2	TGCGCCAGCAGCCAAGATCGGGATAGCGGGTCCTACAATGAGCAGTTCTTC	CASSQDRDSGSYNEQFF
TRBV7-2	few	TRBJ1-4	NA	TGTGCCAGCAGCTCCCGACAGGCAACTAATGAAAAACTGTTTTTT	CASSSRQATNEKLFF
TRBV5-1	NA	TRBJ2-5	NA	TGCGTCAGCAGCTTTGGTGGGGAGCAGTACTTC	CVSSFGGEQYF
TRBV19	NA	TRBJ2-2	NA	TGTGCCAGTAGTAGCCGGACAAACACCGGGGAGCTGTTTTTT	CASSSRTNTGELFF
TRBV5-4	NA	TRBJ2-7	NA	TGTGCCAGCAGCTTGACAGGAAGCTCCTACGAGCAGTACTTC	CASSLTGSSYEQYF
TRBV7-2	NA	TRBJ2-4	TRBD2	TGTGCCTCAGCGGGGGCTGGTGGTAATTTAAACATTCAGTACTTC	CASAGAGGNLNIQYF
TRBV5-1	NA	TRBJ2-2	TRBD1	TGCGCCAGCAGCTACTTGACAGGGGGAGGTACGACCGGGGAGCTGTTTTTT	CASSYLTGGGTTGELFF
TRBV6-5	NA	TRBJ2-7	TRBD2	TGTGCCAGCAGTTACCGGCTAGCGGGAAGCGAGCAGTACTTC	CASSYRLAGSEQYF
TRBV19	few	TRBJ2-1	TRBD2	TGTGCCAGTAGTATAGCGGGAGGGAGGAATGAGCAGTTCTTC	CASSIAGGRNEQFF
TRBV5-1	NA	TRBJ1-2	NA	TGCGCCAGCAGAGGGCCACAGGACAGCTATGGCTACACCTTC	CASRGPQDSYGYTF
TRBV7-9	NA	TRBJ1-1	TRBD1	TGTGCCAGCACCACACACCTTAGTTCAGGGGGCGGCACTGAAGCTTTCTTT	CASTTHLSSGGGTEAFF
TRBV30	few	TRBJ2-7	NA	TGTGCCTGGAGAGACCTGGACAGCCTAACCTACGAGCAGTACTTC	CAWRDLDSLTYEQYF
TRBV28	NA	TRBJ1-6	NA	TGTGCCAGCAGTTTTCAGGATTCACCCCTCCACTTT	CASSFQDSPLHF
TRBV2	NA	TRBJ1-2	NA	TGTGCCAGCAGTGAGGCAAAGAACTATGGCTACACCTTC	CASSEAKNYGYTF
TRBV28	few	TRBJ2-3	TRBD1	TGTGCCAGCAGCCAAGGGGGCCCTTTGGGCACAGATACGCAGTATTTT	CASSQGGPLGTDTQYF
TRBV7-3	NA	TRBJ2-1	TRBD2	TGTGCCAGCAGCCGGCTAGCGGGGATTAACAATGAGCAGTTCTTC	CASSRLAGINNEQFF
TRBV7-2	NA	TRBJ2-7	NA	TGTGCCAGCAGCTTAGGGCAGAACTACCTCTACGAGCAGTACTTC	CASSLGQNYLYEQYF
TRBV2	few	TRBJ2-7	NA	TGTGCCAGCAGTGTCCGGGGACAAACCTACGAGCAGTACTTC	CASSVRGQTYEQYF
TRBV21-1	NA	TRBJ2-4	NA	TGTGCCAGCAGCAAAGTCCCCATTCGGGCCAAAAACATTCAGTACTTC	CASSKVPIRAKNIQYF
TRBV5-4	NA	TRBJ2-2	TRBD2	TGTGCCAGCAGCCGAGGGACTACTGACACCGGGGAGCTGTTTTTT	CASSRGTTDTGELFF
TRBV5-1	NA	TRBJ2-7	TRBD1	TGCGCCAGCGGGACAGGGGCCTTGTACGAGCAGTACTTC	CASGTGALYEQYF
TRBV6-1	NA	TRBJ2-7	TRBD1	TGTGCCAGCAGTCCTGACAGGGTAGCCCCCTACGAGCAGTACTTC	CASSPDRVAPYEQYF
TRBV7-8	NA	TRBJ1-2	NA	TGTGCCAGCAGCTTAGAGAAGGGACATAACTATGGCTACACCTTC	CASSLEKGHNYGYTF
TRBV29-1	once	TRBJ2-5	TRBD1	TGCAGCGTTGAGACAGGGGAACAGACCCAGTACTTC	CSVETGEQTQYF
TRBV6-5	few	TRBJ2-3	TRBD2	TGTGCCAGCAGCCAAACGGGGGGTACGCAGTATTTT	CASSQTGGTQYF
TRBV2	NA	TRBJ2-7	NA	TGTGCCAGCAGCGCGTCACTTTACGAGCAGTACTTC	CASSASLYEQYF
TRBV11-3	many	TRBJ2-5	TRBD1	TGTGCCAGCAGCCCCGGGACAGTTTTTGGGGAGACCCAGTACTTC	CASSPGTVFGETQYF
TRBV28	NA	TRBJ1-5	TRBD1	TGTGCCAGCACGGTGACAGGGGTGGACAATCAGCCCCAGCATTTT	CASTVTGVDNQPQHF
TRBV28	NA	TRBJ2-7	NA	TGTGCCAGCAGTTTCGACAGCTCCTACGAGCAGTACTTC	CASSFDSSYEQYF
TRBV15	NA	TRBJ2-5	TRBD2	TGTGCCACCAGTAACCACCGTCGGGGGAGCGGGAGGGCCAGGACGCAGGAGACCCAGTACTTC	CATSNHRRGSGRARTQETQYF
TRBV7-8	NA	TRBJ2-7	TRBD1	TGTGCCAGCAGCTCGCCGGGACAGGGGGCGTACGAGCAGTACTTC	CASSSPGQGAYEQYF
TRBV4-3	NA	TRBJ2-1	TRBD1	TGCGCCAGCAGCCGACCGACAGGGGATGGCAATGAGCAGTTCTTC	CASSRPTGDGNEQFF
TRBV19	NA	TRBJ2-1	NA	TGTGCCAGTAGTCCGATGTCGTCCAGCTCCTACAATGAGCAGTTCTTC	CASSPMSSSSYNEQFF
TRBV5-1	NA	TRBJ2-1	TRBD2	TGCGCCAGCAGCTTGGGGACTAGCGGGAGAAGGTTGAATGAGCAGTTCTTC	CASSLGTSGRRLNEQFF
TRBV9	few	TRBJ1-5	TRBD1	TGTGCCAGCAGCGTAGGGACAGGGAGTAATCAGCCCCAGCATTTT	CASSVGTGSNQPQHF
TRBV5-4	NA	TRBJ2-3	TRBD2	TGTGCCAGCAGCTTGGTGACTAGCGGGAGTGGGGCAGATACGCAGTATTTT	CASSLVTSGSGADTQYF
TRBV28	few	TRBJ2-7	NA	TGTGCCAGCAGTCCGTCCCGGGTCCCCTACGAGCAGTACTTC	CASSPSRVPYEQYF
TRBV7-5	once	TRBJ2-3	NA	TGTGCCAGAAGCCCCACAGGGTTACGGTCCACAGATACGCAGTATTTT	CARSPTGLRSTDTQYF
TRBV6-5	NA	TRBJ1-2	TRBD1	TGTGCCAGCAGCCGCGCGGGACAGGGATCCAAGGGCTACACCTTC	CASSRAGQGSKGYTF
TRBV27	NA	TRBJ1-2	NA	TGTGCCAGCAGTTTAGCCGGGGGGAGAGGTGGCTACACCTTC	CASSLAGGRGGYTF